This entry describes one TCR beta chain. The data derive from a study of T cells expressing NK-cell markers. TCRdb reprocessed the 5' RACE reads, keeping one entry per CDR3 protein, no DNA. Its clone listing holds about 160,000 distinct CDR3 sequences. Per germline, CDR1 SGDLS and CDR2 YYNGEE. CDR3 length: 16 residues. The TCR sequence derives from a woman between 18 and 69 years old in good health. Sequencing was carried out using blood T cells: a sorted CD56 or NKG2C T cell subset, CD4+ or CD8+ T cells, or bulk PBMC T cells (not recorded which). This chain uses TRBV9 with TRBJ2-3; TCRdb picks TRBD2, but there is no DNA to check that call. The CDR3: CASSVGSGTRTDTQYF.